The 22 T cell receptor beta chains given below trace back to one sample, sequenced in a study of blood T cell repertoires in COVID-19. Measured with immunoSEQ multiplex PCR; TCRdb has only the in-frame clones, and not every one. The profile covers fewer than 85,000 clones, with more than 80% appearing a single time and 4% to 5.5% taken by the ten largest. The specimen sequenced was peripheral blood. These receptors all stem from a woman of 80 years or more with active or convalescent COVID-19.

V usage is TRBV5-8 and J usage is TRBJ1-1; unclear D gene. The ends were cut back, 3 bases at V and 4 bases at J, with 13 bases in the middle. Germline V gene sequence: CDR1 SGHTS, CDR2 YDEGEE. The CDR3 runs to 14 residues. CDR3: CASSSRVPPTEAFF. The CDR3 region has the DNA TGTGCCAGCAGCTCTCGAGTCCCCCCCACTGAAGCTTTCTTT. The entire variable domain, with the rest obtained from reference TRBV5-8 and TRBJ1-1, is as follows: EAGVTQSPTHLIKTRGQQATLRCSPISGHTSVYWYQQALGLGLQFLLWYDEGEERNRGNFPPRFSGRQFPNYSSELNVNALELEDSALYLCASSSRVPPTEAFFGQGTRLTVV.

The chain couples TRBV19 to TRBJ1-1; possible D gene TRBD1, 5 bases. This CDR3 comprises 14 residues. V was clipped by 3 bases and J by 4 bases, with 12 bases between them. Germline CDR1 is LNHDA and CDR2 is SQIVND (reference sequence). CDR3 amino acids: CASSMSDIGTEAFF. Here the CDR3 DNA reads TGTGCCAGTAGTATGTCGGACATAGGCACTGAAGCTTTCTTT.

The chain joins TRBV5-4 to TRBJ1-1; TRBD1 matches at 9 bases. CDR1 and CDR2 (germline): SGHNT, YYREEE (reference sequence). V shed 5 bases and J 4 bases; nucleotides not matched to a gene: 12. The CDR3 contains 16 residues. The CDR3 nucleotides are TGTGCCAGCAGAAATACAGGGGGCCCTCCCGGCACTGAAGCTTTCTTT. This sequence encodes CASRNTGGPPGTEAFF.

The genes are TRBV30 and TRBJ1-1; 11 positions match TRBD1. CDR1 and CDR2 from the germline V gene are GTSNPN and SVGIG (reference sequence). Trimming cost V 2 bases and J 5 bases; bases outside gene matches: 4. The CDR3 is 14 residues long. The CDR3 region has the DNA TGTGCCTGGAGTCCCCGGGACAGGGGGACTGAAGCTTTCTTT. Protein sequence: CAWSPRDRGTEAFF.

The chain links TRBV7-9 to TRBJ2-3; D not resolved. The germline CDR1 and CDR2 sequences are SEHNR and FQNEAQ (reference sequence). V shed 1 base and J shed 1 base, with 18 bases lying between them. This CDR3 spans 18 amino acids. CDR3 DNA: TGTGCCAGCAGCTTAGAGGAATGGGCAGGCCCGGGCACAGATACGCAGTATTTT. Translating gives CASSLEEWAGPGTDTQYF.

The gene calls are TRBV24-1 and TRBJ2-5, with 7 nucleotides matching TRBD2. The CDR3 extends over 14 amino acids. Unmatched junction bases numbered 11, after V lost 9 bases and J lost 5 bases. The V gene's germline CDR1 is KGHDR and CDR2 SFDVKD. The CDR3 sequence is CATGGGTLGETQYF. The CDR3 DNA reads TGTGCCACCGGCGGGGGTACCTTAGGGGAGACCCAGTACTTC.

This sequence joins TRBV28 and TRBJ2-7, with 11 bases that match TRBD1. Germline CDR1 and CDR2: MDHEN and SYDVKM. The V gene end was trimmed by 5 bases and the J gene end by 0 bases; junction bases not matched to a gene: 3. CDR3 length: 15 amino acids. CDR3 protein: CASSQGTGGSYEQYF. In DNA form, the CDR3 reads TGTGCCAGCAGTCAGGGGACAGGGGGCTCCTACGAGCAGTACTTC.

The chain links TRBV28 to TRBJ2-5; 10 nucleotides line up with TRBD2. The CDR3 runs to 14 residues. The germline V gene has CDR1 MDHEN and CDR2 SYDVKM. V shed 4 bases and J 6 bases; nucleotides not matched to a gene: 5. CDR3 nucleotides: TGTGCCAGCAGTTCCGGGACTAGCGACCAGACCCAGTACTTC. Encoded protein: CASSSGTSDQTQYF.

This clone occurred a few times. The CDR3 loop is CASSFSRATQHF. CDR3 coding DNA: TGTGCCAGCAGTTTTTCCAGGGCCACCCAGCATTTT. This chain uses TRBV28 with TRBJ1-5, with D perhaps TRBD1 (5 bases). CDR3 length: 12 residues. Deletions cut 3 bases from V and 11 bases from J, with 11 bases between. From germline, CDR1 is MDHEN and CDR2 SYDVKM.

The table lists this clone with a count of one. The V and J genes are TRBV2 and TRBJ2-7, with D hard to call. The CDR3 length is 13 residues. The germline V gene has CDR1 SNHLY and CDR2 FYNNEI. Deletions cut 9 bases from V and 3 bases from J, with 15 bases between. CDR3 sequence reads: CASKETYLYEQYF. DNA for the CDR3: TGTGCCAGTAAGGAGACGTACCTCTACGAGCAGTACTTC.

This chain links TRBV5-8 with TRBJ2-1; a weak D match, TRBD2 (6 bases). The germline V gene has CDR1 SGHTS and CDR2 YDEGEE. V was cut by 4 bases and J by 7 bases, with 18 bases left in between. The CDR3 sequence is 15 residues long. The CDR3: CASSRSAGRMNEQFF. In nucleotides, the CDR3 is TGTGCCAGCAGCCGCTCCGCGGGGCGGATGAATGAGCAGTTCTTC.

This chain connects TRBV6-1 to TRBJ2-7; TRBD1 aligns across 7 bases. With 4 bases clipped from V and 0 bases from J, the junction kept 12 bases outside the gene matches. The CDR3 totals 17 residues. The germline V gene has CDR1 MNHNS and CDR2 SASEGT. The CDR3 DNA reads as TGTGCCAGCAGTGTAGCCCGGGACAGCTACAGCTCCTACGAGCAGTACTTC. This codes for CASSVARDSYSSYEQYF.

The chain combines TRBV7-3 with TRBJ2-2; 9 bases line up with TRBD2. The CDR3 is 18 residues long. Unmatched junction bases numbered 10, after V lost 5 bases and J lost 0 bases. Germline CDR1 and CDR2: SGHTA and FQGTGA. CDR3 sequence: CASSPQLAGLANTGELFF. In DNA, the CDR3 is TGTGCCAGCAGCCCTCAACTAGCGGGCCTGGCGAACACCGGGGAGCTGTTTTTT.

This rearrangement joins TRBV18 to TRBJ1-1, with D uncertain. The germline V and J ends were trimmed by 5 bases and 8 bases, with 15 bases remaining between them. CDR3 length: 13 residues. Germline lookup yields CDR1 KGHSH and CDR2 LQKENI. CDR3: CASSTARGSEAFF. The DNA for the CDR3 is TGTGCCAGCTCAACCGCTAGAGGATCCGAAGCTTTCTTT.

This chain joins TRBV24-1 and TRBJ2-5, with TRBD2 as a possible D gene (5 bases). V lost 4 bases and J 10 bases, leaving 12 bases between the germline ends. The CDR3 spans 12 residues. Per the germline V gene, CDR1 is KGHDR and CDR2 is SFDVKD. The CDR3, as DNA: TGTGCCACCAGTGAGGGAGAACGGATCCAGTACTTC. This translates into CATSEGERIQYF.

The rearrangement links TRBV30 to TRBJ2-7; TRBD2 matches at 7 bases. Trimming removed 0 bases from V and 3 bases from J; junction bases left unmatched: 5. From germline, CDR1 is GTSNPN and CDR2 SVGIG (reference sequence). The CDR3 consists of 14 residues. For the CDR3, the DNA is TGTGCCTGGAGTGTATCGGCTAGCGGCTACGAGCAGTACTTC. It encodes CAWSVSASGYEQYF.

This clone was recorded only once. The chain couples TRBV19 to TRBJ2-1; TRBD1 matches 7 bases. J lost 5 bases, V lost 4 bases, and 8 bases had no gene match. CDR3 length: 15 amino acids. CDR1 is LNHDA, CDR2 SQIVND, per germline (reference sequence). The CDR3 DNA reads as TGTGCCAGTAGTACCGACAGGGTGGCGGACAATGAGCAGTTCTTC. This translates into CASSTDRVADNEQFF. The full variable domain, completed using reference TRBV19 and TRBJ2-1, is DGGITQSPKYLFRKEGQNVTLSCEQNLNHDAMYWYRQDPGQGLRLIYYSQIVNDFQKGDIAEGYSVSREKKESFPLTVTSAQKNPTAFYLCASSTDRVADNEQFFGPGTRLTVL.

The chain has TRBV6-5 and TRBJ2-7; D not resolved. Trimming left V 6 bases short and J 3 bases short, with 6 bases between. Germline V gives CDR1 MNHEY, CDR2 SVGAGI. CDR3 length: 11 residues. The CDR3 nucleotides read TGTGCCAGCAGCCACTTCTACGAGCAGTACTTC. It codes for CASSHFYEQYF.

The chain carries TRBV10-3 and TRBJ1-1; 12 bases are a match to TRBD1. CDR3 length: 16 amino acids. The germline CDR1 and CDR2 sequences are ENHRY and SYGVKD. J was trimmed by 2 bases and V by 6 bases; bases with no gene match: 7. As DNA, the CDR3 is TGTGCCATCAGCGGAGGGACAGGGGGCGTAAACACTGAAGCTTTCTTT. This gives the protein CAISGGTGGVNTEAFF.

CDR3 DNA sequence: TGTGCCAACACATCCCCAACTAGCGGGGGCCTAGCAACTTTCACAGATACGCAGTATTTT. Amino acid sequence: CANTSPTSGGLATFTDTQYF. The chain is built from TRBV27 and TRBJ2-3; 11 nucleotides match TRBD2. The V and J ends lost 10 bases and 2 bases, in that order; junction bases with no gene match: 23. Looked up from germline, CDR1 is MNHEY and CDR2 is SMNVEV (reference sequence). This CDR3 is 20 amino acids long.

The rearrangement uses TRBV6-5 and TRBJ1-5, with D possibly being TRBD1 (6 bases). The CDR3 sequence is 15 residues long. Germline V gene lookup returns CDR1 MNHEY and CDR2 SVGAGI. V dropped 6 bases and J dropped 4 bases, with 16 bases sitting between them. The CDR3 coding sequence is TGTGCCAGCAGCTTGGGGCGGGGGGCAAATCAGCCCCAGCATTTT. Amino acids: CASSLGRGANQPQHF.

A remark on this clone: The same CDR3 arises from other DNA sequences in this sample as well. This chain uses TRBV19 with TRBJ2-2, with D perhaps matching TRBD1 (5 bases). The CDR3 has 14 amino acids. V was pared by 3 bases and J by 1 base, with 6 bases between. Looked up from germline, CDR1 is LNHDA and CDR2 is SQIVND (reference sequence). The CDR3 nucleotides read TGTGCCAGTAGTATGGGGCAGAACACCGGGGAGCTGTTTTTT. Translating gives CASSMGQNTGELFF.